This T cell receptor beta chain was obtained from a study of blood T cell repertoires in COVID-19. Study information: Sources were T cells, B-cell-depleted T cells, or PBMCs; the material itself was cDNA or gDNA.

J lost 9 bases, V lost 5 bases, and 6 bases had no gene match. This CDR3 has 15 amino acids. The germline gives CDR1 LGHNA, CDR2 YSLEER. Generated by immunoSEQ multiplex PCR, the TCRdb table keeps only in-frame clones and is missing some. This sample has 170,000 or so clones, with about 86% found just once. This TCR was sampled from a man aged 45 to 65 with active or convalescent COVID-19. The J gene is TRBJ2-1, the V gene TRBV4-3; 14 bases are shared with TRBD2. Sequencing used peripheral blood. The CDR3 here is CASSSTSGGAFEQFF. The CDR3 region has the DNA TGCGCCAGCAGCTCGACTAGCGGGGGGGCCTTTGAGCAGTTCTTC.